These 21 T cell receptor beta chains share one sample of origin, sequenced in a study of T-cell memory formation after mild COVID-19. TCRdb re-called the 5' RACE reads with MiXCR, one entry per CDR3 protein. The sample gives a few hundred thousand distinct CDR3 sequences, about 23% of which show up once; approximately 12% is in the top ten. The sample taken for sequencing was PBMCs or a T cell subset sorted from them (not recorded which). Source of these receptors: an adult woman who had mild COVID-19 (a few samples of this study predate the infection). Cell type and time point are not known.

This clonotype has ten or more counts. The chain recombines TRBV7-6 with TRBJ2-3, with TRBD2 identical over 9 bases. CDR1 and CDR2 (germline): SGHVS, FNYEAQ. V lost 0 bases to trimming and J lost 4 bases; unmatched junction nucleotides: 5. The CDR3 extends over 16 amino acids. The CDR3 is CASSLAGRGGPDTQYF. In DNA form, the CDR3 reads TGTGCCAGCAGCTTAGCCGGGCGGGGGGGCCCAGATACGCAGTATTTT.

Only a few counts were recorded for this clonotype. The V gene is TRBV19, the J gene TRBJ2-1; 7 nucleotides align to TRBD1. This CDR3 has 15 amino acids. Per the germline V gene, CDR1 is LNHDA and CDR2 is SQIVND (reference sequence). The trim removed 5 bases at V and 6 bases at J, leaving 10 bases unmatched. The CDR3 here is CASSPRQGLGNEQFF. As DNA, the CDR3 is TGTGCCAGTAGTCCAAGACAGGGATTGGGCAATGAGCAGTTCTTC. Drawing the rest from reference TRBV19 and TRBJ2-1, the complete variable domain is DGGITQSPKYLFRKEGQNVTLSCEQNLNHDAMYWYRQDPGQGLRLIYYSQIVNDFQKGDIAEGYSVSREKKESFPLTVTSAQKNPTAFYLCASSPRQGLGNEQFFGPGTRLTVL.

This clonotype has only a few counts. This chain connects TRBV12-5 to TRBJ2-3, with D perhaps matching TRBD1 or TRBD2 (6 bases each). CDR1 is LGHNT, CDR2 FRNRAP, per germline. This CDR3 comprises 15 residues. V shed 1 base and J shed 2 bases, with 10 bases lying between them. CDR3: CASGLAGAYTDTQYF. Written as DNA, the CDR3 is TGTGCTAGTGGTTTGGCGGGGGCCTACACAGATACGCAGTATTTT.

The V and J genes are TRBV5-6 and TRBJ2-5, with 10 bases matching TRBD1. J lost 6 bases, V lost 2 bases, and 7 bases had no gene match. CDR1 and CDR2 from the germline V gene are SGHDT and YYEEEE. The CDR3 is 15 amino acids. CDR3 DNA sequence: TGTGCCAGCAGCTTCAGACAGGGGGCATGGCAGACCCAGTACTTC. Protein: CASSFRQGAWQTQYF.

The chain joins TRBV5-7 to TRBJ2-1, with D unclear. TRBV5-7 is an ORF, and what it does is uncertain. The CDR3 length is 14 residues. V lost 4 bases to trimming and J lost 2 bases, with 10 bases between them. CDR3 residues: CASSGGTPYNEQFF. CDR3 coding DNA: TGTGCCAGCAGCGGCGGTACGCCCTACAATGAGCAGTTCTTC.

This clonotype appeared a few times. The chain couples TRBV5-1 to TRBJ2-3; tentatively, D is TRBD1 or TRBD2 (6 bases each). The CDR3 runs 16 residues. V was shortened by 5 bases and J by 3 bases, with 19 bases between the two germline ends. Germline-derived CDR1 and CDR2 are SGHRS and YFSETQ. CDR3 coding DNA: TGCGCCAGCAGGGCTAGTGGGGGGCGAGTGACAGATACGCAGTATTTT. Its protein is CASRASGGRVTDTQYF.

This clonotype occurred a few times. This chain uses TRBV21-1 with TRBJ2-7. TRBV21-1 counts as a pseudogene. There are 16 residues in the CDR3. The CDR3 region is CASSKLPSGGAYEQYF. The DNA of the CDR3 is TGTGCCAGCAGCAAATTACCTTCCGGGGGCGCCTACGAGCAGTACTTC.

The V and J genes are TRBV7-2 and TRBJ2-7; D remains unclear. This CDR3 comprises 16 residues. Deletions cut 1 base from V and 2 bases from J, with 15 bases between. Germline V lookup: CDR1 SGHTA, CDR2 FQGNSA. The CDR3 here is CASSLGRSRLPYEQYF. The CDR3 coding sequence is TGTGCCAGCAGCTTAGGACGGTCCAGACTTCCCTACGAGCAGTACTTC.

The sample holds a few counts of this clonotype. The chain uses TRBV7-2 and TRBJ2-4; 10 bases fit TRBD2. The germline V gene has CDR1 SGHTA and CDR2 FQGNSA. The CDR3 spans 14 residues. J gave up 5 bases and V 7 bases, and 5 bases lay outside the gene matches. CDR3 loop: CASTPGTSENIQYF. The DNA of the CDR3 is TGTGCCAGCACCCCGGGGACTAGCGAAAACATTCAGTACTTC.

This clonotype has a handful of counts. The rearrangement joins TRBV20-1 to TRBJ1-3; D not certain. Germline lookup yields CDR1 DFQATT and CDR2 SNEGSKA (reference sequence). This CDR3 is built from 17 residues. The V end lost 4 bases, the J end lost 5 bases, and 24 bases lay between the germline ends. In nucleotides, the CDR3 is TGCAGTGCTACCGCCCGGTGGTTGGGCGGGAAGAGAAACACCATATATTTT. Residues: CSATARWLGGKRNTIYF.

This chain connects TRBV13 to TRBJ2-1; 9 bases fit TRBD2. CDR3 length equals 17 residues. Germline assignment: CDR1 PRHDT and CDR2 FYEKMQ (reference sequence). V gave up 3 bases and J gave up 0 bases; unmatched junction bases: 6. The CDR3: CASSLAGGPPSYNEQFF. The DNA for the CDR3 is TGTGCCAGCAGCTTGGCGGGAGGGCCCCCCTCCTACAATGAGCAGTTCTTC.

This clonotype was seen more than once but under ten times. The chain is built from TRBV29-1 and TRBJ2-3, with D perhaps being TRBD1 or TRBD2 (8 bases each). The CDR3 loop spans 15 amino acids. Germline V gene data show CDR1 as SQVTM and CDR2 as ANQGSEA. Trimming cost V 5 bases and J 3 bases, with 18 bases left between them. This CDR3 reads CSVNGGDRRTDTQYF. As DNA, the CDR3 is TGCAGCGTTAACGGGGGGGACAGGCGTACAGATACGCAGTATTTT.

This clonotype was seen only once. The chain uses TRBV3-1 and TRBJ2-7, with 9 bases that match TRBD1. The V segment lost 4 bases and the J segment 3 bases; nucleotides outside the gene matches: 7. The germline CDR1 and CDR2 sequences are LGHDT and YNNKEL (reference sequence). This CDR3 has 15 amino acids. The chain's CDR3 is CASSPIGTGFYEQYF. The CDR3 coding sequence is TGTGCCAGCAGCCCGATTGGGACAGGGTTCTACGAGCAGTACTTC.

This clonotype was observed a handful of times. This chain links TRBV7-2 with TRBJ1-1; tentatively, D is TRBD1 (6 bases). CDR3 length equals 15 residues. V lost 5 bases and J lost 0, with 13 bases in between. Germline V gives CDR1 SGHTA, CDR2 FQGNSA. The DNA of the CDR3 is TGTGCCAGCAGCGTTATCAGGGGATTGAACACTGAAGCTTTCTTT. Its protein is CASSVIRGLNTEAFF.

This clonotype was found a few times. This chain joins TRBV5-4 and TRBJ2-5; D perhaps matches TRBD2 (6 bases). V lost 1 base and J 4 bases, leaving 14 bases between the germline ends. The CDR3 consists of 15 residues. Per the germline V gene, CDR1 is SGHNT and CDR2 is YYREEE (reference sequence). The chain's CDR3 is CASSLLTRGGETQYF. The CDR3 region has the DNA TGTGCCAGCAGCTTGTTGACTAGGGGTGGAGAGACCCAGTACTTC.

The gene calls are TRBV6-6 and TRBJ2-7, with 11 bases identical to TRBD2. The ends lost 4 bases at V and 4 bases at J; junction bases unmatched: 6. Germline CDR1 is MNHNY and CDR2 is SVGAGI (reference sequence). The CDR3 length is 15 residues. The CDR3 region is CASSSVTSGSYEQYF. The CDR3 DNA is TGTGCCAGCAGTTCCGTTACTAGCGGGAGTTACGAGCAGTACTTC.

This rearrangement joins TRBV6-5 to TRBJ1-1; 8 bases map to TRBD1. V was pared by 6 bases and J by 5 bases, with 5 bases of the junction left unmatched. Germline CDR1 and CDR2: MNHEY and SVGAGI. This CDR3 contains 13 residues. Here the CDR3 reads CASRPDRGTEAFF. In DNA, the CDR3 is TGTGCCAGCAGACCCGACAGGGGAACTGAAGCTTTCTTT.

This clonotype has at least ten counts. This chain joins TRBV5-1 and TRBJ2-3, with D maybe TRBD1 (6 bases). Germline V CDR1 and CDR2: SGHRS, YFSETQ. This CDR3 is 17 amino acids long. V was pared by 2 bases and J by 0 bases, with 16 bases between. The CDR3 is CASSLGYSDRSTDTQYF. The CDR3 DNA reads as TGCGCCAGCAGCTTAGGGTACTCAGACAGGAGCACAGATACGCAGTATTTT.

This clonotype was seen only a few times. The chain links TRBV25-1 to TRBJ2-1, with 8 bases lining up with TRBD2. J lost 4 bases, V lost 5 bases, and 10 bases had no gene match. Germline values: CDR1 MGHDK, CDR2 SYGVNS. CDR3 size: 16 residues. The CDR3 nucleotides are TGTGCCAGCAGTTTTTCCGGGAGGGCCGGATACAATGAGCAGTTCTTC. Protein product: CASSFSGRAGYNEQFF. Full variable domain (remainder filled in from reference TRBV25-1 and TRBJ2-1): EADIYQTPRYLVIGTGKKITLECSQTMGHDKMYWYQQDPGMELHLIHYSYGVNSTEKGDLSSESTVSRIRTEHFPLTLESARPSHTSQYLCASSFSGRAGYNEQFFGPGTRLTVL.

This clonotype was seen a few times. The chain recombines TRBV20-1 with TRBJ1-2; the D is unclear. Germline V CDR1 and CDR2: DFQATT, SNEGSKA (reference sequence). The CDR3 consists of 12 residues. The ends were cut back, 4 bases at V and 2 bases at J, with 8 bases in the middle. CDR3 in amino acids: CSAKGRNYGYTF. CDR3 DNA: TGCAGTGCTAAGGGCCGGAACTATGGCTACACCTTC.

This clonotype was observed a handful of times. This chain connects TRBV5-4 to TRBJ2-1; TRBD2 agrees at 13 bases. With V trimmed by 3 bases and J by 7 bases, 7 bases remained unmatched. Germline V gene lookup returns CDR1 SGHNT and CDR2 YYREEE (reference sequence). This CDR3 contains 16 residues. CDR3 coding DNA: TGTGCCAGCAGCTCTTGGACTAGCGGGGGTATGAATGAGCAGTTCTTC. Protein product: CASSSWTSGGMNEQFF. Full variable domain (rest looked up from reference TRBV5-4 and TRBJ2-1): ETGVTQSPTHLIKTRGQQVTLRCSSQSGHNTVSWYQQALGQGPQFIFQYYREEENGRGNFPPRFSGLQFPNYSSELNVNALELDDSALYLCASSSWTSGGMNEQFFGPGTRLTVL.